The 3 T cell receptor beta chains presented below share a single source sample, sequenced in a study of CXCR3-negative and CXCR3-positive naive CD8 T cells. TRB cDNA libraries were made by UMI-labeled 5' RACE. Using the 5' RACE reads, TCRdb records one entry per CDR3 protein without DNA. Its table lists roughly 45,000 distinct CDR3 sequences. The specimen sequenced was naive CXCR3- CD8+ T cells from blood. Subset noted: CD45RO-CCR7+CD27+CD95- naive CD8+ T cells lacking CXCR3 (TNR3-). The receptor set was obtained from a human donor in good health. Some clones in this sample may be carry-over from other donors' samples.

The chain carries TRBV11-2 and TRBJ2-3; lacking DNA, the TRBD1 call made by TCRdb goes unchecked. The CDR3 is 14 residues long. Germline V gene data show CDR1 as SGHAT and CDR2 as FQNNGV. CDR3 in amino acids: CASSLEQGRDTQYF.

V gene TRBV5-1 combines with J gene TRBJ2-7; there is no DNA to check the TCRdb D call of TRBD1. The germline gives CDR1 SGHRS, CDR2 YFSETQ. CDR3 length: 15 amino acids. The CDR3: CASSAHPSLRYEQYF.

CDR3 loop: CASFRQGCYEQYF. The V gene is TRBV21-1, the J gene TRBJ2-7; TCRdb reports TRBD1, a call that lacks DNA to check it against. TRBV21-1 is shown as a pseudogene. The CDR3 contains 13 residues.